Listed below are T cell receptor beta chains from one sample, sequenced in a study of blood T cells in healthy people across ages. TCRdb redid the calling of the 5' RACE reads with MiXCR, one entry per CDR3 protein. The sample holds fewer than 800,000 distinct CDR3 sequences, roughly 25% seen once. These data were also filed under a second study, of T cells of mothers and their children.

What was sequenced was blood. The receptors stem from a boy between 5 and 17 years old in good health. CDR3s include the opening cysteine and the closing phenylalanine or tryptophan. Fields, in order: V gene, D gene, J gene, clone size, CDR3 DNA, CDR3 protein. A D gene is named only where the DNA matches it firmly. Clone size is stated in some rows and not others, as once, few, many or a class when expanded.

TRBV28	NA	TRBJ2-2	few	TGTGACAGCCGGCTAGCAGCTACCGGGGAGCTGTTTTTT	CDSRLAATGELFF
TRBV6-2/TRBV6-3	NA	TRBJ2-5	few	TGTGCCCGACTCCGAGGTTGCGGGGAGACCCAGTACTTC	CARLRGCGETQYF
TRBV6-1	NA	TRBJ1-5	NA	TGTGCCAGCAGGCGTCTTCCGAGCCAGCTTAGCAATCAGCCCCAGCATTTT	CASRRLPSQLSNQPQHF
TRBV3-1	NA	TRBJ2-7	few	TGTGCCAGCAGCCAAGGCTCGCCAATCAGGGGCAGCTCCTACGAGCAGTACTTC	CASSQGSPIRGSSYEQYF
TRBV7-9	NA	TRBJ2-5	many	TGTGCCAGCAGCTTATCGACGGGGGCGTACCAAGAGACCCAGTACTTC	CASSLSTGAYQETQYF
TRBV6-6	NA	TRBJ1-4	few	TGTGCCAGCAGTTACTCATCGGCAGGGAGGAATGAAAAACTGTTTTTT	CASSYSSAGRNEKLFF
TRBV20-1	NA	TRBJ2-3	few	TGCAGTGCTAGGGACTTCAGAGATACGCAGTATTTT	CSARDFRDTQYF
TRBV4-2	NA	TRBJ1-2	few	TGTGCCAGCAGCCAAGGTATGGACCCGGGCTACACCTTC	CASSQGMDPGYTF
TRBV5-1	TRBD1	TRBJ2-5	few	TGCGCCAGCAGCTTGGCAGGGGGTCGTACGTCTGAGACCCAGTACTTC	CASSLAGGRTSETQYF
TRBV12-3/TRBV12-4	NA	TRBJ1-3	NA	TGTGCCAGCAGTTCGGGACCCACCTCTGGAAACACCATATATTTT	CASSSGPTSGNTIYF
TRBV7-3	TRBD1	TRBJ2-7	once	TGTGCCAGCAGCGCCCTCATTTCCGGGACAGAGGCCTACGAGCAGTACTTC	CASSALISGTEAYEQYF
TRBV13	NA	TRBJ1-3	NA	TGTGCCAGCAGCTTAGGCCGGTACTCTGGAAACACCATATATTTT	CASSLGRYSGNTIYF
TRBV20-1	TRBD2	TRBJ2-1	few	TGCAGTGCTATAGCGGGAGGGGGCTACAATGAGCAGTTCTTC	CSAIAGGGYNEQFF
TRBV11-2	NA	TRBJ2-5	NA	TGTGCCAGCACCTCGTGGGAGCCACGACCGGAGCAAGAGACCCAGTACTTC	CASTSWEPRPEQETQYF
TRBV11-3	NA	TRBJ2-1	few	TGTGCCAGCAGCTCCTCAGGAAGTCCGGATGAGCAGTTCTTC	CASSSSGSPDEQFF
TRBV7-9	NA	TRBJ2-3	NA	TGTGCCAGCAGCCTGGAGGACGTCTCAGATACGCAGTATTTT	CASSLEDVSDTQYF
TRBV29-1	TRBD2	TRBJ2-7	few	TGCAGCGTTTTCCTAGCGGGGATGTACGAGCAGTACTTC	CSVFLAGMYEQYF
TRBV19	TRBD2	TRBJ2-2	NA	TGTGCCAGTAGTCTCGGGGGGGCTCCAGGGGAGCTGTTTTTT	CASSLGGAPGELFF
TRBV7-9	NA	TRBJ1-1	NA	TGTGCCAGCAGCTGGCGGGGGGAGGAAACTGAAGCTTTCTTT	CASSWRGEETEAFF
TRBV7-2	TRBD1	TRBJ2-3	NA	TGTGCCAGCAACGCAGCACAGGGGGCAGATACGCAGTATTTT	CASNAAQGADTQYF
TRBV12-3/TRBV12-4	NA	TRBJ2-2	few	TGTGCCAGCAGTTTATTGAGTGCCGGGGAGCTGTTTTTT	CASSLLSAGELFF
TRBV14	NA	TRBJ1-2	few	TGTGCCAGCAGCCAAGTCGGAGGCAGAGAATACTATGGCTACACCTTC	CASSQVGGREYYGYTF
TRBV20-1	TRBD2	TRBJ2-1	NA	TGCAGTGCTAGAGAGGGGAGCGGGAGGGCTTCTGAGCAGTTCTTC	CSAREGSGRASEQFF
TRBV20-1	TRBD2	TRBJ2-1	few	TGCAGTGCTAACATAGCGGGAGGAGGCAATGAGCAGTTCTTC	CSANIAGGGNEQFF
TRBV20-1	NA	TRBJ2-2	NA	TGCAGTGCTAGAGCTGGAGGGAACACCGGGGAGCTGTTTTTT	CSARAGGNTGELFF
TRBV7-9	TRBD2	TRBJ2-1	few	TGTGCCAGCAGCTCAAACAAAAGCGGGAGGGCCTACAATGAGCAGTTCTTC	CASSSNKSGRAYNEQFF
TRBV6-2/TRBV6-3	NA	TRBJ2-7	NA	TGTGCCAGCAGTTCCGCCTTTGAGCAGTACTTC	CASSSAFEQYF
TRBV12-3/TRBV12-4	NA	TRBJ2-6	few	TGTGCCAGCAGTTTTAGCGGTCGGGAAGGCGGGGCCAACGTCCTGACTTTC	CASSFSGREGGANVLTF
TRBV4-2	NA	TRBJ2-7	many	TGTGCCAGCAGCCAAGTTACAGACACCTACGAGCAGTACTTC	CASSQVTDTYEQYF
TRBV12-3/TRBV12-4	NA	TRBJ2-4	few	TGTGCCAGCAGTTCTAGTGCCAAAAACATTCAGTACTTC	CASSSSAKNIQYF
TRBV7-2	TRBD2	TRBJ2-3	few	TGTGCCAGCAGCTTAGAAGCGGGGCGAGAGGAGTATTTT	CASSLEAGREEYF
TRBV11-2	NA	TRBJ2-5	few	TGTGCCAGCAGCTTGGCTACAGGGAGGGAGATCCAGTACTTC	CASSLATGREIQYF
TRBV5-4	NA	TRBJ2-4	NA	TGTGCCAGCAGCCCCTATACCGACGGATTAAACATTCAGTACTTC	CASSPYTDGLNIQYF
TRBV11-2	NA	TRBJ2-7	NA	TGTGCCAGCAGCCACCCAGGGAGGTCACCGAACTACGAGCAGTACTTC	CASSHPGRSPNYEQYF
TRBV29-1	TRBD2	TRBJ2-5	NA	TGCAGCATTAATTTAGCGGGAGAGGGGCAAGAGACCCAGTACTTC	CSINLAGEGQETQYF
TRBV6-4	NA	TRBJ2-2	NA	TGTGCCAGCAGTCACAGGGTCACCGGGGAGCTGTTTTTT	CASSHRVTGELFF
TRBV7-9	NA	TRBJ1-1	NA	TGTGCCAGCAGCTTAAGGGGGATGGTCACTGAAGCTTTCTTT	CASSLRGMVTEAFF
TRBV29-1	NA	TRBJ1-2	few	TGCAGCGTGAGGACAGTTTATGGCTACACCTTC	CSVRTVYGYTF
TRBV5-8	TRBD1	TRBJ2-7	NA	TGTGCCAGCAGCCTTCGGACAGGGAACCACGAGCAGTACTTC	CASSLRTGNHEQYF
TRBV7-8	NA	TRBJ1-1	few	TGTGCCAGCAGCCCGCAGACCAGGGTGGGCACTGAAGCTTTCTTT	CASSPQTRVGTEAFF
TRBV10-3	NA	TRBJ1-2	NA	TGTGCCATCAATAACGGGAGCTATGGCTACACCTTC	CAINNGSYGYTF
TRBV6-2/TRBV6-3	NA	TRBJ2-5	few	TGTGCCAGCCAGTCTTCGGTGGGGCCGAAGACCCAGTACTTC	CASQSSVGPKTQYF
TRBV20-1	NA	TRBJ2-5	NA	TGCAGTGCCAGGGGGGAAGACGGGGAGACCCAGTACTTC	CSARGEDGETQYF
TRBV12-3/TRBV12-4	TRBD1	TRBJ2-5	few	TGTGCCAGCAGTTCCTCGACAGGGCCGGAGGAGACCCAGTACTTC	CASSSSTGPEETQYF
TRBV12-3/TRBV12-4	NA	TRBJ2-7	NA	TGTGCCAGCAGTATCGGACAGATCTACGAGCAGTACTTC	CASSIGQIYEQYF
TRBV15	TRBD2	TRBJ2-7	few	TGTGCCACCAGCAGAGACCGACTAGCTGGGTACGAGCAGTACTTC	CATSRDRLAGYEQYF
TRBV3-1	NA	TRBJ1-2	NA	TGTGCCAGCAGCCAAGGCGGGGTTGGTGGCTACACCTTC	CASSQGGVGGYTF
TRBV11-2	TRBD2	TRBJ2-1	NA	TGTGCCAGCAGCTTGTTTAGCGGGACCCTCTACAATGAGCAGTTCTTC	CASSLFSGTLYNEQFF
TRBV5-6	TRBD2	TRBJ2-4	many	TGTGCCAGCAGCTTGTCCCGGGGACTAGCGGGAAGAGCGTCAACCAAAAACATTCAGTACTTC	CASSLSRGLAGRASTKNIQYF
TRBV7-9	TRBD1	TRBJ1-2	few	TGTGCCAGCAGTCAGGTGACACAGGGGGCCTTTTGGGGCTACACCTTC	CASSQVTQGAFWGYTF
TRBV6-2/TRBV6-3	TRBD2	TRBJ2-7	few	TGTGCCAGCAGGCCTAACCGGGACTATGCCTACGAGCAGTACTTC	CASRPNRDYAYEQYF
TRBV6-2/TRBV6-3	TRBD2	TRBJ2-7	NA	TGTGCCAGCAGTTACCGGGCGGGAGGTACCGAGCAGTACTTC	CASSYRAGGTEQYF
TRBV28	TRBD2	TRBJ2-7	NA	TGTGCCAGCGCGACTAGCGGGAGCTACGAGCAGTACTTC	CASATSGSYEQYF